A selection of T cell receptor beta chains follows, all from one sample in a study of shared clonotypes between healthy human individuals. Assay: immunoSEQ multiplex PCR; the TCRdb copy retains only in-frame clones and omits some. The table includes roughly 850,000 clones, roughly 96% detected once. The sequenced sample consisted of naive CD8+ T cells sorted from blood. These receptors all stem from a man aged 25 to 40 in good health. The CDR3 runs from the conserved cysteine through the conserved F or W. D genes are given only for firm matches. Part of the rows lack a size; the others show once, few, many or a class for expanded clones.

TGTGCCAGCAGTGAAAGGGCTAGCGGGAACAATGAGCAGTTCTTC | CASSERASGNNEQFF | - | TRBJ2-1 | TRBD2 | TRBV6-1
TGTGCCGGGACTAGCGTTCCGCCCTACGAGCAGTACTTC | CAGTSVPPYEQYF | - | TRBJ2-7 | TRBD2 | TRBV7-9
TGTGCCAGCACCAAAGGGGGGGCCCACGAGCAGTACTTC | CASTKGGAHEQYF | - | TRBJ2-7 | - | TRBV11-2
TGCGCCAGCAGCCAAACGAAGGGACAGGTGGCCTATGGCTACACCTTC | CASSQTKGQVAYGYTF | - | TRBJ1-2 | TRBD1 | TRBV4-1
TGCAGTGCTCTCGACATGGTTGGCTACACCTTC | CSALDMVGYTF | once | TRBJ1-2 | - | TRBV20-1
TGTGCCAGCAGCCCTCGGGGAGACGGGGCTTTCGGTGAGCAGTTCTTC | CASSPRGDGAFGEQFF | - | TRBJ2-1 | - | TRBV5-6
TGTGCCATCAGTGACAGACGAACAACTAATGAAAAACTGTTTTTT | CAISDRRTTNEKLFF | - | TRBJ1-4 | - | TRBV10-3
TGTGCCAGCAGTTTATCGGGAGCGGGAGGAACCGGGGAGCTGTTTTTT | CASSLSGAGGTGELFF | once | TRBJ2-2 | TRBD2 | TRBV27
TGTGCCGCCTGTAGGGGGCGCGGTGTCTACGAGCAGTACTTC | CAACRGRGVYEQYF | - | TRBJ2-7 | TRBD1 | TRBV28
TGCGCCAGCAGCTTGGCAGCGGGAGAATCTGAGCAGTTCTTC | CASSLAAGESEQFF | - | TRBJ2-1 | TRBD2 | TRBV5-1
TGTGCCAGTAGTATAGGGACAGGCGGCAATCAGCCCCAGCATTTT | CASSIGTGGNQPQHF | - | TRBJ1-5 | TRBD1 | TRBV19
TGTGCCTGGAGTGTACAGGTGGACACTGAAGCTTTCTTT | CAWSVQVDTEAFF | - | TRBJ1-1 | - | TRBV30
TGCGCCAGCAGTGGAGCGGGAGGGCCGGTTACCGGGGAGCTGTTTTTT | CASSGAGGPVTGELFF | - | TRBJ2-2 | TRBD2 | TRBV10-1
TGTGCCAGCGAAACGGGGACAGGGAGGCAGCCCCAGCATTTT | CASETGTGRQPQHF | once | TRBJ1-5 | TRBD1 | TRBV2
TGTGCCAGCAGCACTTCCCCGGCTCCCGGGACAGGGGAGGACTATGGCTACACCTTC | CASSTSPAPGTGEDYGYTF | - | TRBJ1-2 | TRBD1 | TRBV28
TGTGCCAGCAGCTCCAAGGGCGGGGCCAGCACAGATACGCAGTATTTT | CASSSKGGASTDTQYF | once | TRBJ2-3 | - | TRBV7-9
TGTGCCAGTAGTCGGGGGACTAGCGATAAAGAGACCCAGTACTTC | CASSRGTSDKETQYF | - | TRBJ2-5 | TRBD2 | TRBV19
TGTGCCAGCAGTTCAAGGTCCCTTAATGAAAAACTGTTTTTT | CASSSRSLNEKLFF | - | TRBJ1-4 | - | TRBV6-9
TGTGCCAGCAGTGAAGGGGTTGGCGAGCTGTTTTTT | CASSEGVGELFF | - | TRBJ2-2 | - | TRBV2
TGCAGCGTTCAGGACAGCTATGGCTACACCTTC | CSVQDSYGYTF | - | TRBJ1-2 | - | TRBV29-1
TGTGCCAGCAGCCCCAGGACAGGGAAGAGCTATGGCTACACCTTC | CASSPRTGKSYGYTF | once | TRBJ1-2 | TRBD1 | TRBV7-9
TGTGCCAGCAGTTCCGGGACTTTGACCTATGGCTACACCTTC | CASSSGTLTYGYTF | - | TRBJ1-2 | - | TRBV6-5
TGTGCCAGCAGTCTAGCGGGAGTTGAGGAGACCCAGTACTTC | CASSLAGVEETQYF | - | TRBJ2-5 | TRBD2 | TRBV7-9
TGTGCCAGCAGTCCGACGTGGGGGAGCCAAGAGACCCAGTACTTC | CASSPTWGSQETQYF | - | TRBJ2-5 | - | TRBV5-4
TGTGCCAGCAGCTTGGAAGGCGGGAGAGGCGAAAAACTGTTTTTT | CASSLEGGRGEKLFF | - | TRBJ1-4 | - | TRBV5-4
TGTGCCAGCAGCTTTAGGACGGCCCCCTACGAGCAGTACTTC | CASSFRTAPYEQYF | - | TRBJ2-7 | - | TRBV5-4
TGTGCCAGCAGTGCGCAGGGTTTCACAGATACGCAGTATTTT | CASSAQGFTDTQYF | - | TRBJ2-3 | - | TRBV28
TGTGCCACCACGGACCGAATCGGAAATGAAAAACTGTTTTTT | CATTDRIGNEKLFF | - | TRBJ1-4 | - | TRBV7-6
TGTGCCAGCAGCCAAGAAGAAGGCCTAGCCCCCTACGAGCAGTACTTC | CASSQEEGLAPYEQYF | - | TRBJ2-7 | - | TRBV4-2
TGTGCCAGCAGGACCGGGACTAGCGCACGGGAGCAGTTCTTC | CASRTGTSAREQFF | - | TRBJ2-1 | TRBD2 | TRBV7-9
TGTGCCAGCAGCGTTGCGAATGAGCAGTTCTTC | CASSVANEQFF | - | TRBJ2-1 | - | TRBV9
TGTGCCAGTAGTATACGAGCAGGGGGCTCCTACGAGCAGTACTTC | CASSIRAGGSYEQYF | - | TRBJ2-7 | TRBD1 | TRBV19
TGTGCCACCAGCAGAGAAGGCCGGGGGGTTGTTGAGCAGTTCTTC | CATSREGRGVVEQFF | - | TRBJ2-1 | TRBD2 | TRBV15
TGCAGCGTTTTGACAGGGACTGGGGCCAACGTCCTGACTTTC | CSVLTGTGANVLTF | - | TRBJ2-6 | TRBD1 | TRBV29-1
TGTGCCAGTAGTTTTGACAGCCCTAGCTTGAACACTGAAGCTTTCTTT | CASSFDSPSLNTEAFF | - | TRBJ1-1 | - | TRBV19
TGTGCCAGCACCAACCAAGACAATTCCTACGAGCAGTACTTC | CASTNQDNSYEQYF | - | TRBJ2-7 | - | TRBV9
TGTGCCAGTAAAGGGCTTGGGGCCAACGTCCTGACTTTC | CASKGLGANVLTF | - | TRBJ2-6 | - | TRBV19
TGCGCCAGCAGCCAAGTTATGGGACAGAGTGCAACTAATGAAAAACTGTTTTTT | CASSQVMGQSATNEKLFF | - | TRBJ1-4 | TRBD1 | TRBV4-1
TGTGCCAGCAGCTTGGGAAACTACGAGCAGTACTTC | CASSLGNYEQYF | - | TRBJ2-7 | - | TRBV5-6
TGCGCCAGCAGCCAAGTCACCGACCCCTACAATGAGCAGTTCTTC | CASSQVTDPYNEQFF | - | TRBJ2-1 | - | TRBV4-1
TGTGCCAGCAGCCTAGAGGAAGGAGTCGAGCAGTTCTTC | CASSLEEGVEQFF | - | TRBJ2-1 | - | TRBV9
TGTGCCAGCAGTGAAGGGACGTCCACCTACGAGCAGTACTTC | CASSEGTSTYEQYF | - | TRBJ2-7 | - | TRBV2
TGTGCCAGCAGTTTAACACCGTTCTACGAGCAGTACTTC | CASSLTPFYEQYF | - | TRBJ2-7 | - | TRBV27
TGTGCCAGCAGCTTAGATCGGGGCGCCTATGGCTACACCTTC | CASSLDRGAYGYTF | - | TRBJ1-2 | - | TRBV7-9
TGTGCCAGCAGTGAATGGTCGGAGGGGGCGCAAGAGACCCAGTACTTC | CASSEWSEGAQETQYF | once | TRBJ2-5 | - | TRBV25-1
TGTGCCAGCAGTTTCGGCAGCAATGAAAAACTGTTTTTT | CASSFGSNEKLFF | - | TRBJ1-4 | - | TRBV27
TGCGCCAGCAGCCGCGGACCCCGCGAGCAGTACTTC | CASSRGPREQYF | - | TRBJ2-7 | - | TRBV4-3